This TCR beta chain was profiled in a study of T cells after posttransplantation cyclophosphamide listed by TCRdb under 2016. Looking at the study overall: T cell repertoire reconstitution was tracked by TRB sequencing after myeloablative bone marrow transplantation in which posttransplantation cyclophosphamide was used as GVHD prophylaxis. Samples from approximately 40 PTCy-treated patients and approximately 15 related bone marrow donors of those patients were subjected to antigen receptor sequencing. Public TRB sequences were queried against a database of over 3,500 sequences associated with responses to pathogens, tumor antigens, self-antigens and alloantigens. TRB sequencing was also done on up to 3 additional blood samples from 2 to 5.2 years after transplant in 3 patients, and on pretransplant blood from a handful of patients. Blood from all 34 PTCy patients who had 1-year posttransplant specimens underwent TRB sequencing. Because TRA and TRB clonality correlated tightly in roughly nine samples, the subsequent TCR analyses were limited to TRB only. The full study reports these points: The TRB repertoires of T cells infiltrating skin or GI tract showed only limited overlap with the TRB repertoires of T cells in blood. Donor-recipient similarity was low at 1-2 months but rose over the first year, and later blood repertoires were often dominated by donor CD8+ memory clones. Across the roughly 40 patients, TRB clonality was highly associated with recipient CMV seropositivity and CMV reactivation, and diversity with PTCy was similar to that in the CNI/methotrexate controls.

On the day of marrow donation, related bone marrow donors gave peripheral blood samples. Peripheral blood and bone marrow mononuclear cells were isolated by Ficoll-Hypaque density centrifugation and were cryopreserved. TRB sequencing used genomic DNA with the immunoSEQ assay at survey resolution or the hsTCRB kit. Per the original workflow: The immunoSEQ software handled the initial read processing, while the LymphoSeq R package was used for the repertoire analyses. For each TRB dataset, clonality was calculated as 1 minus normalized Shannon entropy, and the Gini coefficient was computed as well. To infer phenotypes in unsorted samples, TRB sequences from sorted subsets of the recipient or donor were mapped onto unsorted samples from the same recipient. The source is immuneACCESS, and TCRdb retained only in-frame sequences with V and J called. Part of the clones is not carried over; for the studies checked, unresolved V genes explain less than half of this, and the remainder is unexplained. That table supplies the V and J calls and clone size; D and trimming were determined from the DNA. For this sample, about 44,000 clones appear and none is a singleton. The ten most abundant clones make up roughly 2.1% of the sample.

This clone occurred many times. Its antigen remains undetermined. The sample holds no much larger clone one base away, and base qualities are not on file. The germline V gene (reference sequence) supplies CDR1 SGHAT and CDR2 FQDESV. From cysteine to phenylalanine, the CDR3 is 14 amino acids long. Just CDR3 DNA is preserved here, 42 bases in frame from base 1. The V and J ends are trimmed by 4 bases and 0 bases, leaving 8 bases between them. The V and J segments used are TRBV11-1 and TRBJ2-3, and perhaps TRBD2 as D gene, on 5 matching bases. Source material: PBMCs. The receptor comes from a man aged 35 to 55 in good health, CMV-negative, and a related stem cell transplant donor. The CDR3 reads as follows: CASSSRTSTDTQYF. The DNA sequence is as follows: TGTGCCAGCAGCTCCCGGACTAGCACAGATACGCAGTATTTT. With the portions outside the CDR3 filled from the reference TRBV11-1 and TRBJ2-3 genes, the complete variable region becomes EAEVAQSPRYKITEKSQAVAFWCDPISGHATLYWYRQILGQGPELLVQFQDESVVDDSQLPKDRFSAERLKGVDSTLKIQPAELGDSAMYLCASSSRTSTDTQYFGPGTRLTVL.